The text below deals with one TCR beta chain. This clonotype was counted only a few times. Its specific antigen is unknown. No much larger clone exists at a distance of one base, and base qualities are not known. This sample was included in a study of regulatory and conventional T cells in breast cancer (dated by TCRdb to between 2014 and 2016). The V end gives up 2 bases and the J end 5 bases, leaving 9 bases in the junction not matched to a gene. Based on the germline V gene, the CDR1 and CDR2 sequences are MNHEY and SVGEGT. The CDR3 measures 16 amino acids from cysteine to phenylalanine. CDR3 DNA is the only sequence kept; it has 48 bases, read in frame from the first base. Library prep was done by PCR. This sample was sequenced with an Illumina MiSeq. TCRdb trimmed the raw reads at Q25, called clones with MiXCR and kept productive beta chains. CDR3 protein sequences are deduplicated, and each keeps its most common genes and DNA. The table for this sample lists fewer than 20,000 distinct CDR3 sequences; approximately 35% of them were counted only once. Around 1.5% of the sample lies in the top ten.

This TCR was sampled from a female donor in good health. The chain was built from TRBV6-2 or TRBV6-3 and TRBJ2-3; TRBD2 fits 8 bases in the junction. Sequenced sample: conventional T cells from blood. The CDR3 has the sequence CASSYGGGTARDTQYF. The DNA sequence is as follows: TGTGCCAGCAGTTACGGCGGGGGGACCGCCCGAGATACGCAGTATTTT.